This paragraph reports one T cell receptor (beta chain). The investigators amplified TCR beta CDR3 regions from RNA transcripts. When the TCR CDR3 underwent first-round RT-PCR, the HTBI primer set was used. TCRdb processed the multiplex PCR reads anew with MiXCR; each CDR3 protein has one entry. The sample lists under 350,000 distinct CDR3 sequences, about 20% occurring once. The CDR3 is 13 amino acids. CDR1 is SQVTM and CDR2 is ANQGSEA in the germline V gene. After removal of 6 bases from V and 5 bases from J, the junction contained 5 bases not matched to a gene. The diagnostic basis comprised clinical symptoms, serum thyroxine and TRAb, thyroid ultrasound and orbital computed tomography. This record belongs to a study of T cells in Graves' hyperthyroidism and ophthalmopathy.

The origin of this receptor is a woman aged 45-59 years with Graves' hyperthyroidism. J is TRBJ2-3 and V is TRBV29-1; 10 nucleotides line up with TRBD1. Sequenced: blood. This CDR3 is CSVRQGAGDTQYF. The CDR3 DNA reads as TGCAGCGTCCGACAGGGGGCTGGAGATACGCAGTATTTT.